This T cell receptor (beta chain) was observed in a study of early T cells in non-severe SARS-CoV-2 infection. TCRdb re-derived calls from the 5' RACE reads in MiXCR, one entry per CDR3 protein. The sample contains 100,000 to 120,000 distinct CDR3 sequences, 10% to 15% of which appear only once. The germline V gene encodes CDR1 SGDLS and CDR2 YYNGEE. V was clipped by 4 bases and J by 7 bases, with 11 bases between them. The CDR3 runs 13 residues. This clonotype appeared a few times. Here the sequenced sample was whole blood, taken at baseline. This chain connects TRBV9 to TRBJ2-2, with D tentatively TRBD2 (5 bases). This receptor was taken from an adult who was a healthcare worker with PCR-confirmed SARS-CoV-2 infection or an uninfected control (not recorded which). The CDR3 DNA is TGTGCCAGCAGCATCCGGGGTGGCGGGGAGCTGTTTTTT. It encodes CASSIRGGGELFF.